These T cell receptor beta chains were read from a single sample in a study of T cell changes during pregnancy in multiple sclerosis. The assay was immunoSEQ multiplex PCR, and TCRdb's table has in-frame clones only and misses some. The data contain about 45,000 clones, approximately 89% of them singletons. Sequences were derived from CD8+ T cells from peripheral blood mononuclear cells, sampled in the second trimester of pregnancy. Source of these receptors: a female donor with multiple sclerosis, enrolled in a pregnancy study. Each CDR3 is given without its conserved first and last residue. The D gene is left open where the match is weak. The size entry is marked missing in some rows and otherwise reads once, few, many or a size class.

NA TRBV15 NA ATEGLHYYEQY
TRBD2 TRBV29-1 NA SVEGGLAGDNEQF
NA TRBV7-8 NA ASSLGSLNFYEQY
NA TRBV6-5 NA ASSYGGRETQY
NA TRBV4-1 few ASSHTGEQY
NA TRBV6-1 NA ASSDEANTEAF
TRBD1 TRBV6-5 NA ASSLPGTGNSPLH
NA TRBV11-3 once ASSSPEGELF
NA TRBV2 NA ATEGGVTDTQY
TRBD2 TRBV7-9 NA ASSLGGGNEQF
TRBD2 TRBV9 NA ASSVKSSGGTYEQY
NA TRBV27 NA ASSLSGDNPSYNEQF
TRBD2 TRBV19 NA ASSGLAGGPVSYNEQF
TRBD1 TRBV7-2 NA ASSLASWDRAGYGYT
NA TRBV4-3 NA ASSQDGSGDEQF
TRBD1 TRBV9 NA ASSAYRGPAKNIQY
NA TRBV11-2 NA ASSLAQFNPLEEQF
NA TRBV30 few AWSPMNTEAF
TRBD1 TRBV7-9 once ASSPRTGELNEQF
NA TRBV5-6 NA ASSLTQGRNSPLH
NA TRBV9 NA ASSVAGSTDTQY
NA TRBV21-1 NA ASSPHPHNTEAF
TRBD2 TRBV7-6 NA ASSLEASGSTDTQY
TRBD1 TRBV29-1 NA SVNRGPTNEKLF
NA TRBV9 NA ASSVEGGGLDEQF
NA TRBV4-3 once ASSQGTRGGYT
NA TRBV27 NA ASSDWRGYT
NA TRBV27 NA ASSLSRSVEQY